A selection of T cell receptor beta chains follows, all from one sample in a study of blood T cell repertoires in COVID-19. Method: immunoSEQ multiplex PCR; TCRdb's copy keeps in-frame clones and lacks some. The table has some 110,000 clones, about 80% seen once. The sequencing sample was made of peripheral blood. The receptors derive from a woman older than 75 with active or convalescent COVID-19. The CDR3 runs from the conserved cysteine through the conserved F or W. A D gene is named only where the DNA matches it firmly. Not all rows give a size; the values are once, few, many and, for expanded clones, a class.

length: 15; J: TRBJ2-1; V: TRBV28; D: TRBD1; size: few; CDR3: CASTTGGQGFYEQFF; DNA: TGTGCCAGCACCACAGGGGGACAGGGGTTCTATGAGCAGTTCTTC
length: 14; J: TRBJ2-7; V: TRBV19; D: TRBD1; size: NA; CDR3: CASSMTGSSYEQYF; DNA: TGTGCCAGTAGTATGACAGGGAGCTCCTACGAGCAGTACTTC
length: 16; J: TRBJ2-7; V: TRBV3-1/TRBV3-2; D: NA; size: NA; CDR3: CASSRTVAGAVYEQYF; DNA: TGTGCCAGCAGCCGAACCGTAGCAGGGGCCGTCTACGAGCAGTACTTC
length: 14; J: TRBJ1-1; V: TRBV18; D: NA; size: NA; CDR3: CASSAGLRGTEAFF; DNA: TGTGCCAGCTCAGCGGGACTGCGAGGGACTGAAGCTTTCTTT
length: 14; J: TRBJ1-1; V: TRBV24-1; D: TRBD1; size: NA; CDR3: CATRRGPGNTEAFF; DNA: TGTGCCACCAGAAGGGGGCCGGGGAACACTGAAGCTTTCTTT
length: 14; J: TRBJ1-6; V: TRBV6-5; D: NA; size: NA; CDR3: CASSLGGTGSPLHF; DNA: TGTGCCAGCAGCCTTGGGGGGACCGGGTCACCCCTCCACTTT
length: 18; J: TRBJ2-1; V: TRBV7-6; D: TRBD2; size: NA; CDR3: CASSYSGRGQVVYNEQFF; DNA: TGTGCCAGCAGCTATAGCGGGAGAGGACAGGTGGTCTACAATGAGCAGTTCTTC
length: 16; J: TRBJ1-5; V: TRBV2; D: NA; size: few; CDR3: CASSEWGNTYNQPQHF; DNA: TGTGCCAGCAGCGAATGGGGCAACACCTACAATCAGCCCCAGCATTTT
length: 16; J: TRBJ2-1; V: TRBV3-1/TRBV3-2; D: TRBD2; size: NA; CDR3: CASSPLEREGQDEQFF; DNA: TGTGCCAGCAGCCCGCTAGAGCGGGAGGGCCAGGATGAGCAGTTCTTC
length: 14; J: TRBJ2-1; V: TRBV7-9; D: NA; size: NA; CDR3: CASSLAATDNEQFF; DNA: TGTGCCAGCAGCTTAGCCGCTACTGACAATGAGCAGTTCTTC
length: 13; J: TRBJ2-7; V: TRBV2; D: NA; size: NA; CDR3: CASSEQAPYEQYF; DNA: TGTGCCAGCAGTGAACAGGCCCCTTACGAGCAGTACTTC
length: 16; J: TRBJ1-2; V: TRBV4-1; D: NA; size: NA; CDR3: CASSQDRHPQGYGYTF; DNA: TGCGCCAGCAGCCAAGACCGGCACCCACAGGGCTATGGCTACACCTTC
length: 13; J: TRBJ2-5; V: TRBV28; D: NA; size: NA; CDR3: CASGLHLQETQYF; DNA: TGTGCCAGCGGGCTACACCTTCAAGAGACCCAGTACTTC
length: 12; J: TRBJ2-5; V: TRBV30; D: NA; size: NA; CDR3: CAQLGGSQTQYF; DNA: TGTGCCCAACTCGGAGGGAGCCAGACCCAGTACTTC
length: 16; J: TRBJ2-7; V: TRBV10-3; D: NA; size: NA; CDR3: CAISERNVGRSYEQYF; DNA: TGTGCCATCAGTGAGCGTAATGTGGGCCGCTCCTACGAGCAGTACTTC
length: 15; J: TRBJ1-4; V: TRBV19; D: TRBD1; size: NA; CDR3: CASSMRGGVEEKLFF; DNA: TGTGCCAGTAGTATGAGAGGGGGCGTAGAAGAAAAACTGTTTTTT
length: 13; J: TRBJ1-2; V: TRBV10-1; D: TRBD1; size: NA; CDR3: CARSDRPNYGYTF; DNA: TGCGCCAGATCGGACAGGCCTAACTATGGCTACACCTTC
length: 11; J: TRBJ1-2; V: TRBV28; D: NA; size: NA; CDR3: CASSLNRGYTF; DNA: TGTGCCAGCAGTTTAAACCGGGGCTACACCTTC
length: 15; J: TRBJ1-3; V: TRBV2; D: NA; size: NA; CDR3: CASLWTHGSGNTIYF; DNA: TGTGCCAGCCTATGGACTCATGGCTCTGGAAACACCATATATTTT
length: 15; J: TRBJ1-2; V: TRBV19; D: TRBD1; size: NA; CDR3: CASSTSGTGGDGYTF; DNA: TGTGCCAGTAGTACATCCGGGACAGGGGGCGATGGCTACACCTTC
length: 17; J: TRBJ1-6; V: TRBV28; D: TRBD1; size: once; CDR3: CASSFTGAIQYNSPLHF; DNA: TGTGCCAGCAGCTTTACAGGGGCCATCCAGTATAATTCACCCCTCCACTTT
length: 15; J: TRBJ1-4; V: TRBV18; D: NA; size: NA; CDR3: CASSPTGVVNEKLFF; DNA: TGTGCCAGCTCACCCACAGGAGTAGTTAATGAAAAACTGTTTTTT
length: 17; J: TRBJ1-2; V: TRBV7-3; D: NA; size: NA; CDR3: CASSARTTGPSNYGYTF; DNA: TGTGCCAGCAGCGCCAGAACTACAGGTCCTAGTAACTATGGCTACACCTTC
length: 17; J: TRBJ2-7; V: TRBV5-1; D: TRBD1; size: NA; CDR3: CASSLIIFGQGVYEQYF; DNA: TGCGCCAGCAGCTTGATTATATTCGGGCAGGGGGTCTACGAGCAGTACTTC
length: 17; J: TRBJ1-5; V: TRBV28; D: NA; size: NA; CDR3: CASSLRTPRGGRQPQHF; DNA: TGTGCCAGCAGTCTAAGGACCCCACGTGGAGGCAGGCAGCCCCAGCATTTT
length: 16; J: TRBJ2-1; V: TRBV5-1; D: TRBD2; size: once; CDR3: CASSLLGTSGNNEQFF; DNA: TGCGCCAGCAGCTTGCTGGGGACTAGCGGAAACAATGAGCAGTTCTTC
length: 14; J: TRBJ1-1; V: TRBV6-6; D: NA; size: NA; CDR3: CASTLTGKSTEAFF; DNA: TGTGCCAGCACCCTAACCGGGAAGAGCACTGAAGCTTTCTTT
length: 15; J: TRBJ1-6; V: TRBV15; D: NA; size: few; CDR3: CATSRGQGHNSPLHF; DNA: TGTGCCACCAGCAGAGGCCAGGGCCATAATTCACCCCTCCACTTT
length: 13; J: TRBJ1-2; V: TRBV28; D: NA; size: once; CDR3: CASSFSPNYGYTF; DNA: TGTGCCAGCAGTTTCTCCCCTAACTATGGCTACACCTTC